This entry lists 11 T cell receptor beta chains sequenced from one sample in a study of vaccination effects on CD4 cells after COVID-19. The antigens for these receptors are not known. With the ViraFEST assay, the study expanded antigen-specific CD4+ T cells using viral peptide pools, then sequenced them. Having been cultured for around ten days, the cells underwent CD4+ T cell isolation. All vaccine recipients tested negative for nucleocapsid antibodies and had never contracted SARS-CoV-2 infection. The repertoire was sequenced with immunoSEQ multiplex PCR; TCRdb's copy has only in-frame clones and lacks some. The data hold some 68,000 clones, with over 70% observed a single time. Source: CD4+ T cells from PBMCs cultured with SARS-CoV-2 spike peptides, taken before COVID-19 vaccination. These receptors originate from a human donor who received a COVID-19 vaccine.

The genes are TRBV10-2 and TRBJ2-1; the D is unclear. Per germline, CDR1 WSHSY and CDR2 SAAADI. The CDR3 consists of 14 residues. V lost 4 bases, J lost 5 bases, and 12 bases lay in between. CDR3 nucleotides: TGCGCCAGCAGTGGATCGTCACAAAACAATGAGCAGTTCTTC. This translates into CASSGSSQNNEQFF.

The chain combines TRBV7-3 with TRBJ2-2, with D maybe TRBD1 (5 bases). Per the germline V gene, CDR1 is SGHTA and CDR2 is FQGTGA. The CDR3 has 16 residues. The V and J ends lost 1 base and 4 bases respectively, with 13 bases between them. DNA of the CDR3: TGTGCCAGCAGCTTAAGGGCAGGGTTGGGCACCGGGGAGCTGTTTTTT. Translation: CASSLRAGLGTGELFF.

The chain combines TRBV20-1 with TRBJ2-1, with 11 positions matching TRBD2. The germline V gene encodes CDR1 DFQATT and CDR2 SNEGSKA (reference sequence). The CDR3 extends over 17 amino acids. The V gene end was trimmed by 3 bases and the J gene end by 1 base; junction bases not matched to a gene: 8. The CDR3 loop is CSASSVAGGTSYNEQFF. The CDR3 DNA follows: TGCAGTGCTAGTTCGGTAGCGGGGGGGACTTCCTACAATGAGCAGTTCTTC.

This rearrangement joins TRBV2 to TRBJ1-2; 9 bases map to TRBD1. Germline CDR1 and CDR2: SNHLY and FYNNEI. There are 13 residues in the CDR3. J lost 8 bases, V lost 5 bases, and 6 bases had no gene match. CDR3 residues: CASSPGQGRGYTF. In nucleotides, the CDR3 is TGTGCCAGCAGTCCGGGACAGGGAAGAGGCTACACCTTC.

The rearrangement links TRBV6-5 to TRBJ1-2, with D possibly being TRBD1 (6 bases). The CDR3 has 14 amino acids. Germline V lookup: CDR1 MNHEY, CDR2 SVGAGI. V lost 7 bases to trimming and J lost 3 bases, with 15 bases between them. CDR3 loop: CASTLQQGYYGYTF. The CDR3 DNA is TGTGCCAGCACCCTACAACAGGGTTACTATGGCTACACCTTC.

The rearrangement joins TRBV6-4 to TRBJ2-7; D gene ambiguous. Trimming cost V 10 bases and J 3 bases, with 10 bases left between them. The CDR3 length is 11 residues. Germline CDR1 is MRHNA and CDR2 is SNTAGT. CDR3 in DNA: TGTGCCACCTTACAGAACTACGAGCAGTACGTC. This gives the protein CATLQNYEQYV.

The J gene is TRBJ1-5, the V gene TRBV28, with D possibly TRBD1 on 5 matching bases. Germline lookup yields CDR1 MDHEN and CDR2 SYDVKM. V was pared by 7 bases and J by 5 bases, with 12 bases between. CDR3 length: 13 amino acids. CDR3 in amino acids: CASKGQGYQPQHF. DNA for the CDR3: TGTGCCAGCAAGGGGCAGGGCTATCAGCCCCAGCATTTT.

The chain is built from TRBV18 and TRBJ1-4; D is possibly TRBD1 (5 bases). V was clipped by 3 bases and J by 8 bases, with 19 bases between them. The CDR3 is 16 amino acids. Germline V gives CDR1 KGHSH, CDR2 LQKENI. The CDR3 sequence is CASSPSDSITREKLFF. As DNA, the CDR3 is TGTGCCAGCTCACCCTCCGACAGTATAACAAGGGAAAAACTGTTTTTT.

The V gene is TRBV6-6, the J gene TRBJ1-2; possibly TRBD1 for D (5 bases). The CDR3 contains 13 residues. Trimming removed 3 bases from V and 8 bases from J, with 13 bases in between. Germline V lookup: CDR1 MNHNY, CDR2 SVGAGI (reference sequence). Here the CDR3 DNA reads TGTGCCAGCAGTTATCTGTCGGGGCGCGGCTACACCTTC. This encodes CASSYLSGRGYTF.

The chain carries TRBV6-5 and TRBJ1-1; the match to TRBD1 covers 10 bases. CDR1 and CDR2 from the germline V gene are MNHEY and SVGAGI. Unmatched junction bases numbered 3, after V lost 6 bases and J lost 2 bases. There are 14 residues in the CDR3. CDR3 bases: TGTGCCAGCAGCGACAGGGGGCTCAACACTGAAGCTTTCTTT. Its protein product is CASSDRGLNTEAFF.

The V and J genes are TRBV18 and TRBJ1-6, with 8 bases that match TRBD1. Per the germline V gene, CDR1 is KGHSH and CDR2 is LQKENI. The CDR3 spans 19 residues. After removal of 2 bases from V and 4 bases from J, the junction contained 13 bases not matched to a gene. The chain's CDR3 is CASSPSGQALKIYNSPLHF. CDR3 DNA: TGTGCCAGCTCACCATCGGGACAGGCTCTTAAAATTTATAATTCACCCCTCCACTTT.